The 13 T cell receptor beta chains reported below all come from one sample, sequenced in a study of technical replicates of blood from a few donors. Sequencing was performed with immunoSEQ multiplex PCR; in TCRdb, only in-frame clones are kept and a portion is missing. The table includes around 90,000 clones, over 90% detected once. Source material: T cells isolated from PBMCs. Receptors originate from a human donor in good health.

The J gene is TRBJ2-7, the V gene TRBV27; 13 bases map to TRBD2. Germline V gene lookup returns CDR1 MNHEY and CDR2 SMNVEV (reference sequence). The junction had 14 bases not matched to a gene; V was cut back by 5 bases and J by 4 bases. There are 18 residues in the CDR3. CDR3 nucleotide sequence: TGTGCCAGCAGTCTTGTACTAGCGGGAGGGCCGAATCCTTACGAGCAGTACTTC. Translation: CASSLVLAGGPNPYEQYF.

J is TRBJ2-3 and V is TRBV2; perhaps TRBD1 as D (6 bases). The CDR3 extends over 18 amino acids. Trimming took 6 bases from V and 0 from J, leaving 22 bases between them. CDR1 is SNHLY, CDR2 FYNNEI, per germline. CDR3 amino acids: CASSKLFTTGSSTDTQYF. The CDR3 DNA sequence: TGTGCCAGCAGCAAACTATTTACGACAGGTTCTAGCACAGATACGCAGTATTTT.

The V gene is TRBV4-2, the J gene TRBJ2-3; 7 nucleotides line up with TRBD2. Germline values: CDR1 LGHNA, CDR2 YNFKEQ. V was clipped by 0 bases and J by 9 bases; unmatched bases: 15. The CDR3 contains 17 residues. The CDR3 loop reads CASSQEVYSAGAGTQYF. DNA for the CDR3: TGTGCCAGCAGCCAAGAGGTTTATTCGGCGGGAGCGGGAACGCAGTATTTT.

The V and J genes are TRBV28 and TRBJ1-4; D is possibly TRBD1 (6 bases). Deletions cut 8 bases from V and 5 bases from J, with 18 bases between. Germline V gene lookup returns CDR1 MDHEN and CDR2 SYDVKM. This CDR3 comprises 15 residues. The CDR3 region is CASSSLGDRNEKLFF. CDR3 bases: TGTGCCAGCTCCTCCTTGGGAGACAGGAATGAAAAACTGTTTTTT.

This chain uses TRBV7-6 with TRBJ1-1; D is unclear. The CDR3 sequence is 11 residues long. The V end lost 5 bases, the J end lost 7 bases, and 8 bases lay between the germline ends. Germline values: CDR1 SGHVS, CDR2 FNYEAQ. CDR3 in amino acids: CASSPGLEAFF. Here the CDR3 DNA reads TGTGCCAGCAGCCCTGGACTTGAAGCTTTCTTT.

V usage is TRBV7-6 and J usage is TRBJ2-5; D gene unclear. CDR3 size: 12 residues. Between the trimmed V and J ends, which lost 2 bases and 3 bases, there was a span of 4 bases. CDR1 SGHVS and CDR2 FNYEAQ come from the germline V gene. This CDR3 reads CASSLQKETQYF. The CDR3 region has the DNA TGTGCCAGCAGCTTACAGAAAGAGACCCAGTACTTC.

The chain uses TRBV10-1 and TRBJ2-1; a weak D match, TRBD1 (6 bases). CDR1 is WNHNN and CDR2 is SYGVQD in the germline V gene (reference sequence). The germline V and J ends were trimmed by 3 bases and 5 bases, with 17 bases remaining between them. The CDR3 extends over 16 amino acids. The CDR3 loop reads CASSERGSGWHNEQFF. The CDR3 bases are TGCGCCAGCAGTGAAAGGGGGTCAGGGTGGCACAATGAGCAGTTCTTC.

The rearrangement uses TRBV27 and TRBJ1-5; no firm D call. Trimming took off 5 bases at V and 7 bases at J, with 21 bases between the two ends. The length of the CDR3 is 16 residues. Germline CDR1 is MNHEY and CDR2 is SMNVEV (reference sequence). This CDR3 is CASSPSTGEEGQPQHF. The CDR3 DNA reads TGTGCCAGCAGTCCATCAACGGGTGAGGAAGGACAGCCCCAGCATTTT.

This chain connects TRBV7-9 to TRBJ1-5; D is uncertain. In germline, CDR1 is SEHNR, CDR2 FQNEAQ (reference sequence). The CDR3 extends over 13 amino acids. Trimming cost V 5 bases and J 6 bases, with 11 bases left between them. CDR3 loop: CASSAGWGQPQHF. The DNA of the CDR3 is TGTGCCAGCAGCGCGGGGTGGGGTCAGCCCCAGCATTTT.

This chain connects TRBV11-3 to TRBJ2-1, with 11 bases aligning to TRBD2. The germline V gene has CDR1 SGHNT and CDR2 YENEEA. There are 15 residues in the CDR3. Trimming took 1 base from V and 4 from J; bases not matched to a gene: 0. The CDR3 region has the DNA TGTGCCAGCAGCTTAGTAGCGGGAGGGTACAATGAGCAGTTCTTC. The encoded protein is CASSLVAGGYNEQFF.

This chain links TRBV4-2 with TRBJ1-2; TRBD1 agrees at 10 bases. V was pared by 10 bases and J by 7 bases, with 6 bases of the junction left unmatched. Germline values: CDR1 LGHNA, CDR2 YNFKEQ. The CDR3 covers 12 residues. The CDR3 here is CAISRDRGGYTF. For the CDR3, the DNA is TGTGCCATCTCAAGGGACAGGGGTGGCTACACCTTC.

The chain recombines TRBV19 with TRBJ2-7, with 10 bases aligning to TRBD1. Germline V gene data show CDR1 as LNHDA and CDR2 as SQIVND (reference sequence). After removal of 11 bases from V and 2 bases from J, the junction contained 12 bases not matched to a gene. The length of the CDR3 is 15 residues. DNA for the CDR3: TGTGCCTCTAACAGTCGGGACAGGGGTGCCTACGAGCAGTACTTC. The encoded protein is CASNSRDRGAYEQYF.

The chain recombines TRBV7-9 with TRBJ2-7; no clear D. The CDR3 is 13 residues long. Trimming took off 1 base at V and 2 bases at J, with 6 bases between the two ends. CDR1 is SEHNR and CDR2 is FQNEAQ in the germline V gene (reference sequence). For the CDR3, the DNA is TGTGCCAGCAGCTTAGACAGTACCTACGAGCAGTACTTC. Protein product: CASSLDSTYEQYF.